The rows below give T cell receptor beta chains drawn from one sample of a study of human T cells and chemical hapten exposure. TCRdb fed the RACE reads into MiXCR, producing one record per CDR3 protein. In the table there are 350,000 or so distinct CDR3 sequences, about 7% of which are singletons. This material consisted of whole blood, taken in connection with sensitization to the hapten diphenylcyclopropenone (DPC). These receptor sequences come from a woman aged 18-30 years with alopecia areata. Some clones in this sample may be carry-over from other donors' samples. Each CDR3 is given with its conserved first and last residue. D genes are given only for firm matches. Only some rows state a clone size, as once, few, many or a class for expanded clones.

TRBD2	TRBV5-6	TRBJ2-7	few	CASSRLVPGGYEQYF	TGTGCCAGCAGCCGACTAGTGCCGGGGGGATACGAGCAGTACTTC
.	TRBV28	TRBJ1-1	few	CASSTAPVGNTEAFF	TGTGCCAGCAGTACGGCCCCCGTCGGGAACACTGAAGCTTTCTTT
TRBD2	TRBV3-1	TRBJ2-1	many	CASSQRGGALFF	TGTGCCAGCAGCCAACGCGGGGGGGCCCTGTTCTTC
.	TRBV6-5	TRBJ1-6	.	CASSHDPRRGYNSPLHF	TGTGCCAGCAGTCACGATCCGAGGCGGGGCTATAATTCACCCCTCCACTTT
.	TRBV11-2	TRBJ2-1	few	CASSLFTNNEQFF	TGTGCCAGCAGCTTATTCACAAACAATGAGCAGTTCTTC
.	TRBV7-2	TRBJ2-1	few	CASSLDGTSLREQFF	TGTGCCAGCAGCTTAGACGGGACAAGCCTTAGGGAGCAGTTCTTC
.	TRBV3-1	TRBJ2-7	.	CASSQWRGGTEQYF	TGTGCCAGCAGCCAATGGAGGGGAGGAACCGAGCAGTACTTC
TRBD1	TRBV4-3	TRBJ2-1	few	CASSQETGFNEQFF	TGCGCCAGCAGCCAAGAGACAGGGTTCAATGAGCAGTTCTTC
.	TRBV29-1	TRBJ2-7	many	CSGTDSYEQYF	TGCAGCGGGACAGACTCCTACGAGCAGTACTTC
TRBD1	TRBV12-3/TRBV12-4	TRBJ1-2	many	CASRTRDRGGSYTF	TGTGCCAGCAGAACCCGGGACAGGGGCGGAAGCTACACCTTC
.	TRBV27	TRBJ2-4	.	CASSTSKNIQYF	TGTGCCAGCAGTACCTCCAAAAACATTCAGTACTTC
.	TRBV12-3/TRBV12-4	TRBJ1-6	few	CASSLWHGNSPLHF	TGTGCCAGCAGTTTATGGCACGGGAATTCACCCCTCCACTTT
.	TRBV6-2/TRBV6-3	TRBJ1-1	.	CASSYGQGDPTEAFF	TGTGCCAGCAGTTACGGGCAAGGGGACCCCACTGAAGCTTTCTTT
.	TRBV10-3	TRBJ2-1	.	CAISEFRDEQFF	TGTGCCATCAGTGAGTTTAGAGATGAGCAGTTCTTC
.	TRBV7-8	TRBJ2-2	.	CASSLGWQGNTGELFF	TGTGCCAGCAGCTTAGGTTGGCAGGGCAACACCGGGGAGCTGTTTTTT
TRBD1	TRBV19	TRBJ1-2	.	CASGLGTGTRTYGYTF	TGTGCCAGTGGCCTAGGGACAGGGACTCGTACCTATGGCTACACCTTC
TRBD2	TRBV28	TRBJ2-7	many	CASSSMTSGGSRAEQYF	TGTGCCAGCAGTTCGATGACTAGCGGGGGGTCCCGCGCGGAGCAGTACTTC
TRBD1	TRBV6-2/TRBV6-3	TRBJ2-3	.	CASSTGAHTQYF	TGTGCCAGCTCTACAGGGGCCCATACGCAGTATTTT
TRBD1	TRBV12-5	TRBJ1-2	few	CASGLGGWDRRYGYTF	TGTGCTAGTGGTTTGGGGGGTTGGGACAGGCGCTATGGCTACACCTTC
.	TRBV6-2/TRBV6-3	TRBJ1-1	.	CASSPPQTQVRAEAFF	TGTGCCAGCAGCCCACCCCAGACCCAGGTCAGGGCTGAAGCTTTCTTT
.	TRBV6-2/TRBV6-3	TRBJ1-1	few	CASSAHTPMNTEAFF	TGTGCCAGCAGTGCTCATACCCCGATGAACACTGAAGCTTTCTTT
.	TRBV7-2	TRBJ2-1	few	CASSPRGLGGWFF	TGTGCCAGCAGCCCCCGAGGACTAGGGGGATGGTTCTTC
TRBD1	TRBV5-4	TRBJ1-4	.	CASSFDRGGDEKLFF	TGTGCCAGCAGCTTCGACAGGGGAGGTGATGAAAAACTGTTTTTT
.	TRBV12-3/TRBV12-4	TRBJ2-5	many	CASSSDGAGIRKETQYF	TGTGCCAGCAGTTCCGACGGGGCGGGGATTCGGAAAGAGACCCAGTACTTC
TRBD1	TRBV11-3	TRBJ2-7	few	CASSRGQGFDEQYF	TGTGCCAGCAGCCGCGGACAGGGATTCGACGAGCAGTACTTC
.	TRBV6-1	TRBJ2-5	once	CASSEKEVETQYF	TGTGCCAGCAGTGAAAAGGAGGTGGAGACCCAGTACTTC
.	TRBV20-1	TRBJ1-5	few	CSANSVESQPQHF	TGCAGTGCTAATTCAGTAGAGAGTCAGCCCCAGCATTTT
.	TRBV7-2	TRBJ1-4	few	CASSSPGPPPKKLFF	TGTGCCAGCAGCTCTCCGGGCCCTCCCCCCAAAAAACTGTTTTTT
TRBD2	TRBV29-1	TRBJ2-1	many	CSVDLADYNEQFF	TGCAGCGTTGATCTAGCGGACTACAATGAGCAGTTCTTC
.	TRBV28	TRBJ1-4	.	CASSLDRGSFATNEKLFF	TGTGCCAGCAGCCTTGACCGAGGATCCTTTGCAACTAATGAAAAACTGTTTTTT
.	TRBV4-1	TRBJ2-3	many	CASSPESAGSTDTQYF	TGCGCCAGCAGCCCGGAATCGGCGGGCAGCACAGATACGCAGTATTTT
.	TRBV14	TRBJ1-6	few	CASSHERFYYNSPLHF	TGTGCCAGCAGCCACGAACGGTTCTACTATAATTCACCCCTCCACTTT
TRBD2	TRBV29-1	TRBJ2-7	.	CSVSKTSGGFHEQYF	TGCAGCGTTTCCAAGACTAGCGGGGGATTCCACGAGCAGTACTTC
.	TRBV29-1	TRBJ2-1	.	CSVARQGMNEQFF	TGCAGCGTGGCTAGGCAGGGAATGAATGAGCAGTTCTTC
TRBD2	TRBV6-1	TRBJ2-3	.	CASSEMRGGTTDTQYF	TGTGCCAGCAGTGAAATGCGGGGGGGGACGACAGATACGCAGTATTTT
.	TRBV6-5	TRBJ2-7	many	CASTEAGRDEQYF	TGTGCCAGCACCGAGGCGGGGCGCGACGAGCAGTACTTC
.	TRBV9	TRBJ2-3	few	CASSVGSTYTDTQYF	TGTGCCAGCAGCGTGGGCTCAACCTACACAGATACGCAGTATTTT
.	TRBV11-2	TRBJ1-2	few	CASSLGPVTYGYTF	TGTGCCAGCAGCTTAGGGCCGGTAACCTATGGCTACACCTTC
TRBD1	TRBV12-3/TRBV12-4	TRBJ2-3	many	CASPGQGKDTQYF	TGTGCCAGCCCGGGACAGGGAAAAGATACGCAGTATTTT
.	TRBV12-5	TRBJ1-3	.	CASGFWEFGNTIYF	TGTGCTAGTGGTTTTTGGGAGTTTGGAAACACCATATATTTT
.	TRBV12-3/TRBV12-4	TRBJ2-4	many	CASSLAEGHGIDF	TGTGCCAGCAGTTTAGCCGAGGGACACGGAATTGACTTC
.	TRBV4-1	TRBJ2-7	many	CASSAGQSPYEQYF	TGCGCCAGCAGCGCCGGACAGAGCCCGTACGAGCAGTACTTC
TRBD1	TRBV11-3	TRBJ2-3	many	CASSYGTGADTQYF	TGTGCCAGCAGCTACGGGACAGGGGCCGATACGCAGTATTTT
TRBD2	TRBV5-5	TRBJ2-3	many	CASSAWTSGDTQYF	TGTGCCAGCAGCGCCTGGACTAGCGGAGATACGCAGTATTTT
.	TRBV9	TRBJ1-3	.	CASSVGPDSGNTIYF	TGTGCCAGCAGCGTAGGGCCCGACTCTGGAAACACCATATATTTT
TRBD2	TRBV5-6	TRBJ2-1	few	CASSLGLAGTTQSDEQFF	TGTGCCAGCAGCTTGGGCCTAGCGGGCACTACACAAAGCGATGAGCAGTTCTTC
.	TRBV6-7	TRBJ2-7	.	CASSYGLRGYYEQYF	TGTGCCAGCAGTTACGGGTTAAGGGGCTACTACGAGCAGTACTTC
TRBD1	TRBV6-4	TRBJ2-1	.	CASSPEGTGIWNEQFF	TGTGCCAGCAGTCCCGAAGGGACAGGGATCTGGAATGAGCAGTTCTTC
TRBD1	TRBV5-1	TRBJ1-1	many	CASSTGQGNTEAFF	TGCGCCAGCAGCACCGGACAGGGGAACACTGAAGCTTTCTTT
TRBD1	TRBV12-3/TRBV12-4	TRBJ2-7	.	CASRRGTGRSYEQYF	TGTGCCAGCAGACGAGGGACAGGGAGATCCTACGAGCAGTACTTC
.	TRBV4-2	TRBJ2-7	many	CASSQEGYEQYF	TGTGCCAGCAGCCAAGAAGGATACGAGCAGTACTTC
TRBD2	TRBV3-1	TRBJ2-3	many	CASSQVLSGGGSTDTQYF	TGTGCCAGCAGCCAAGTTCTATCGGGCGGGGGAAGCACAGATACGCAGTATTTT
.	TRBV28	TRBJ2-6	few	CASSSRVAGANVLTF	TGTGCCAGCAGTTCGCGGGTAGCCGGGGCCAACGTCCTGACTTTC
TRBD1	TRBV5-1	TRBJ1-2	many	CASSEQGAYGYTF	TGCGCCAGCAGCGAACAGGGGGCCTATGGCTACACCTTC
.	TRBV20-1	TRBJ2-5	few	CSARLGGQAQETQYF	TGCAGTGCTAGGTTGGGTGGCCAGGCTCAAGAGACCCAGTACTTC
.	TRBV11-3	TRBJ2-5	many	CASSLTSASETQYF	TGTGCCAGCAGCCTTACCAGCGCCTCAGAGACCCAGTACTTC
.	TRBV29-1	TRBJ2-6	many	CSVGGWGSGANVLTF	TGCAGCGTTGGAGGGTGGGGCTCTGGGGCCAACGTCCTGACTTTC